The 16 T cell receptor beta chains listed next were all sequenced from one sample in a study of control samples from healthy donors and cancer patients. TCRdb's copy holds only in-frame clones and misses some; the assay was immunoSEQ multiplex PCR. The sample yields around 76,000 clones, roughly 94% seen once. Input material: blood. These receptors were collected from a woman between 40 and 55 years old in good health.

This chain joins TRBV27 and TRBJ1-4, with a weak D call TRBD1 (5 bases). Germline V gene lookup returns CDR1 MNHEY and CDR2 SMNVEV (reference sequence). The CDR3 sequence is 14 residues long. Trimming pared 1 base from V and 6 bases from J, leaving 9 bases between. In DNA form, the CDR3 reads TGTGCCAGCAGTTTATGGGGGGGGGATGAAAAACTGTTTTTT. Amino acids: CASSLWGGDEKLFF.

V usage is TRBV7-8 and J usage is TRBJ2-1; 9 bases are shared with TRBD1. Germline lookup yields CDR1 SGHVS and CDR2 FQNEAQ. The CDR3 extends over 15 amino acids. J lost 3 bases, V lost 5 bases, and 5 bases had no gene match. The CDR3 reads CASSRDRAHYNEQFF. The CDR3 DNA follows: TGTGCCAGCAGCCGGGACAGGGCTCACTACAATGAGCAGTTCTTC.

The J gene is TRBJ2-1, the V gene TRBV27; D gene ambiguous. CDR3 length: 13 amino acids. V lost 3 bases to trimming and J lost 5 bases, with 8 bases between them. The germline CDR1 and CDR2 sequences are MNHEY and SMNVEV (reference sequence). Written as DNA, the CDR3 is TGTGCCAGCAGTTTCACAGCCGACAATGAGCAGTTCTTC. Encoded protein: CASSFTADNEQFF.

This clone was seen more than once but under ten times. The chain links TRBV6-4 to TRBJ1-1; D remains ambiguous. The CDR3 has 13 residues. The germline gives CDR1 MRHNA, CDR2 SNTAGT. Deletions cut 2 bases from V and 2 bases from J, with 6 bases between. The CDR3 region has the DNA TGTGCCAGCAGTGACACAGAAAACACTGAAGCTTTCTTT. Protein product: CASSDTENTEAFF.

CDR3 residues: CAWSRPGAETQYF. The CDR3 region has the DNA TGTGCCTGGAGTCGCCCGGGGGCTGAGACCCAGTACTTC. The chain combines TRBV30 with TRBJ2-5, with D perhaps TRBD1 or TRBD2 (6 bases each). This CDR3 contains 13 residues. CDR1 and CDR2 (germline): GTSNPN, SVGIG (reference sequence). Between the trimmed V and J ends, which lost 2 bases and 5 bases, there was a span of 12 bases.

The chain links TRBV27 to TRBJ2-7, with TRBD1 matching over 9 bases. Germline CDR1 and CDR2: MNHEY and SMNVEV (reference sequence). V trimming: 6 bases; J trimming: 6 bases; junction bases outside the gene matches: 9. The CDR3 is 14 amino acids. The CDR3 loop reads CASSPYRDRVEQYF. Here the CDR3 DNA reads TGTGCCAGCAGCCCTTACCGGGACAGGGTCGAGCAGTACTTC.

The rearrangement uses TRBV27 and TRBJ2-2; perhaps TRBD1 as D (6 bases). The V and J ends lost 3 bases and 4 bases respectively, with 9 bases between them. This CDR3 has 14 residues. The V gene's germline CDR1 is MNHEY and CDR2 SMNVEV (reference sequence). CDR3: CASSLDRPTGELFF. DNA for the CDR3: TGTGCCAGCAGTTTGGACAGACCCACCGGGGAGCTGTTTTTT.

The rearrangement uses TRBV5-5 and TRBJ1-2; D is possibly TRBD1 (6 bases). The CDR3 has 15 amino acids. CDR1 and CDR2 from the germline V gene are SGHKS and YYEKEE (reference sequence). With 4 bases removed from V and 4 bases from J, the gap between germline ends came to 17 bases. The CDR3 coding sequence is TGTGCCAGCAGCGCCAACCAGGGGCTGGCCTATGGCTACACCTTC. Its protein is CASSANQGLAYGYTF.

CDR3 nucleotide sequence: TGCGCCAGCAGCCAAGGACGACAGGGAGGCACTGAAGCTTTCTTT. Protein: CASSQGRQGGTEAFF. The gene calls are TRBV4-1 and TRBJ1-1, with 7 bases identical to TRBD1. V shed 1 base, J shed 4 bases, and the junction held 6 bases outside the gene matches. The CDR3 has 15 amino acids. Germline V CDR1 and CDR2: MGHRA, YSYEKL.

The chain combines TRBV4-1 with TRBJ2-5; 7 bases fit TRBD2. The V gene's germline CDR1 is MGHRA and CDR2 YSYEKL. The V segment lost 3 bases and the J segment 5 bases; nucleotides outside the gene matches: 6. The CDR3 extends over 14 amino acids. The CDR3 sequence is CASSHPGTTETQYF. The CDR3 nucleotides read TGCGCCAGCAGCCACCCTGGGACTACGGAGACCCAGTACTTC.

This chain uses TRBV27 with TRBJ1-2; 10 bases map to TRBD1. Per germline, CDR1 MNHEY and CDR2 SMNVEV (reference sequence). The CDR3 is 14 residues long. Trimming cost V 6 bases and J 9 bases; bases outside gene matches: 10. The CDR3 protein is CASSMTGGRHRYTF. The CDR3 DNA sequence: TGTGCCAGCAGCATGACAGGGGGCCGCCACCGCTACACCTTC.

J is TRBJ1-5 and V is TRBV3-1 (or the pseudogene TRBV3-2), with no clear D. The CDR3 contains 15 residues. With 1 base removed from V and 3 bases from J, the gap between germline ends came to 10 bases. The V gene's germline CDR1 is LGHDT and CDR2 YNNKEL (reference sequence). The CDR3 DNA sequence: TGTGCCAGCAGCCAAGGAGGGCAGTACAATCAGCCCCAGCATTTT. It is translated as CASSQGGQYNQPQHF.

The chain carries TRBV11-2 and TRBJ2-3; the D is unclear. The germline CDR1 and CDR2 sequences are SGHAT and FQNNGV. V was trimmed by 5 bases and J by 0 bases, leaving 12 bases between them. There are 15 residues in the CDR3. CDR3 nucleotide sequence: TGTGCCAGCAGCGCCGGCGTAGGGAGCACAGATACGCAGTATTTT. It is translated as CASSAGVGSTDTQYF.

V usage is TRBV7-9 and J usage is TRBJ1-4, with no clear D. The germline CDR1 and CDR2 sequences are SEHNR and FQNEAQ (reference sequence). This CDR3 is 14 amino acids long. Trimming shortened V by 1 base and J by 0 bases, and 3 bases separated the two germline ends. The CDR3 loop is CASSLGATNEKLFF. The CDR3, as DNA: TGTGCCAGCAGCTTAGGAGCAACTAATGAAAAACTGTTTTTT.

V gene TRBV9 combines with J gene TRBJ2-7; TRBD2 might be the D (6 bases). The CDR3 covers 15 residues. V was cut by 4 bases and J by 3 bases, with 17 bases left in between. CDR1 SGDLS and CDR2 YYNGEE come from the germline V gene. Written as DNA, the CDR3 is TGTGCCAGCAGCACCTCCCCGGGACTTAGCTACGAGCAGTACTTC. Its protein product is CASSTSPGLSYEQYF.

The V gene is TRBV7-8, the J gene TRBJ2-5; D unclear. Trimming pared 7 bases from V and 7 bases from J, leaving 19 bases between. CDR1 is SGHVS and CDR2 is FQNEAQ in the germline V gene. This CDR3 spans 14 amino acids. The CDR3 protein is CASTTPAATGTQYF. The CDR3 nucleotides are TGTGCCAGCACCACACCCGCCGCGACGGGGACCCAGTACTTC.